Detailed here is one T cell receptor beta chain. This clone has just one count. The antigen it binds to is not known. Base-call qualities are not available, and no considerably larger clone is one nucleotide away. The source of the sample is a study of cytomegalovirus exposure and HLA in healthy donors (dated by TCRdb to 2016 to 2017). Notes on the research overall: In an earlier analysis of some 550 of the donors, around 300 Gb of sequence data and approximately 100 million unique TCR beta sequences from roughly 180 million T cells were reported. Approximately 330 gigabases of sequencing data and approximately 91 million unique TCR sequences made up an early release that covered nearly 650 HLA-typed donors. A separate validation cohort of over 95 different subjects was used in addition to the 666-subject first cohort. HLA typing covered class I and class II loci at four-digit resolution. To predict cytomegalovirus infection status, the study brought together high-throughput TCR immunosequencing, statistical association of individual TCRs with disease status, and machine learning. Rather than using new phenotypic data, the later analysis identified candidate immune exposures from TCR beta sequences and from how often those sequences occurred across donors. Five DR-DQ haplotypes were handled as single units for association and clustering because linkage in the cohort was strong. Among some 400 genotyped donors of the cohort, an average of about 240,000 unique TCR beta nucleotide sequences were sequenced per donor, around 18% of them non-productive. Genome-wide SNP genotypes for about 65% of the 666 donors were used in a later genetic analysis, which treated that subset as a discovery cohort. Alongside the repertoire data, information on donor age, sex, ethnicity and CMV serostatus was compiled. The study profiled the T cell repertoires of fewer than 850 subjects by immunosequencing and related them to cytomegalovirus serostatus. The study aimed to test whether signatures of past pathogen exposure could be identified by cataloging public T cell receptors. The genetic ancestry cluster associated with self-reported Caucasian donors included 80% to 90% of the 350 to 500 genotyped donors. Typing coverage varied by locus: roughly 620-630 donors for A, B, C, DRB1 and DQB1; 522 for DQA1; 606 for DPA1; around 490 for DPB1. A later analysis re-analyzed previously published TCR beta repertoires from roughly 630 donors and added high-resolution HLA genotyping to study TCR occurrence patterns. To decide whether each TCR beta V gene segment behaved as functional or pseudogenic, an earlier analysis of some 600 of the donors relied on high-throughput TCR beta sequencing. All discovery cohort repertoires had been generated using a single sequencing platform.

Library prep was done by the immunoSEQ multiplex PCR assay. The multiplex PCR relied on a mix of 60 forward primers for TCR Vbeta segments and 13 reverse primers for TCR Jbeta segments. Amplification of the CDR3 region of rearranged TCR beta genes was performed with a multiplex PCR assay on genomic DNA. Amplified TCR beta libraries were sequenced as 87-base-pair reads on the Illumina HiSeq System. The study's processing was this. A later analysis tallied around 80 million unique TCR beta chains across the 660 or so repertoires, and about 12 million of those chains were shared by two or more donors. Raw reads were error-corrected and collapsed into unique sequences by a nearest-neighbor algorithm in which closely related sequences were merged to remove PCR and sequencing errors. CDR3 sequences were aligned to IMGT reference sequences to assign V, D and J gene segments. For a sequence to be retained, a match of at least six nucleotides was required to both a V gene segment and a J gene segment. A rearrangement was called productive if the CDR3 had no stop codons and remained in frame with V and J, and every other rearrangement was called non-productive. Following IMGT convention, CDR3 was defined as the stretch from the second conserved V-encoded cysteine up to the conserved J-encoded phenylalanine. The earlier analysis of approximately 500 of the donors excluded sequences that lacked an unambiguous match to a single V gene segment. An earlier analysis of a few hundred of the donors classified V segments as functional when productive rearrangements were above 56.7% and as segregating when the standard deviation between donors was above 5%. A statistical classification framework was developed to diagnose cytomegalovirus status using the catalog of TCR beta chain sequences. In a later analysis, V and J genes were assigned by comparing TCR nucleotide sequences against IMGT/GENE-DB human TR gene sequences. In a later analysis, CDR3 sequences and most-parsimonious VDJ recombination scenarios were assigned using the TCRdist pipeline. A later analysis defined each TCR beta chain by its CDR3 amino acid sequence plus V-gene family, and excluded reads lacking a unique V-gene family. A later analysis removed several hundred highly shared, low-generation-probability nucleotide sequences to deal with suspected cross-contamination and a sequencing artifact. For each public chain, a later analysis derived a clonal expansion index from normalized ranks of inferred template counts within each repertoire. In a later analysis, generation probabilities were computed using a VDJ recombination model fitted to out-of-frame rearrangements, and the results were checked against IGoR. A later analysis scored TCR-TCR, TCR-HLA and TCR-CMV co-occurrence with hypergeometric tests, applying a repertoire-size bias correction to TCR pairs. A later analysis estimated false discovery rates by permuting HLA or CMV assignments 20 times. In a later analysis, co-occurring TCRs were grouped using DBSCAN, with TCRdist sequence similarity added in when clustering inside HLA-allele-positive subsets. For co-occurrence clustering, repertoires with fewer than 30,000 or more than 120,000 public chains were excluded, along with roughly 5 repertoires with anomalous nucleotide sharing. This immuneACCESS table, as held by TCRdb, lists in-frame sequences with V and J called but not all clones. Of the missing ones, under half trace to an unresolved V gene in checked studies; the others have no known cause. V, J and clone size are those of that table, while D and trimming were read from the DNA. This sample lists 150,000 to 180,000 clones; 60% to 85% were detected once. The ten largest clonotypes hold around 3.6% of the sample.

The paper as a whole reports these results and caveats: The study gave a list of 150 to 200 TCR beta chains associated with cytomegalovirus. The presence/absence analyses assumed that sequencing depth was roughly uniform across donors, and that assumption may not be true. Strong co-occurrence of HLA alleles, especially DR and DQ, made assigning TCR associations to individual alleles difficult. The authors suggested that the approach could potentially be extended to other disease states and immunological phenotypes. Cytomegalovirus status was reported to be diagnosed by the classifier with high specificity and sensitivity in both the original and validation cohorts. Most TCR sequences were observed very rarely across donors, whereas some public TCRs were present in many individuals. Linkage disequilibrium might explain the correlated functional status among segregating V segments, but an unknown experimental factor could not be excluded. According to a later analysis, most CMV-associated TCR beta chains appeared to be HLA-restricted, and the HLA associations seemed to be driven largely by CMV exposure. Because counts were too low, fewer than 20 rarely observed V segments, including chromosome 9 orphons, were excluded from the earlier analysis of about 500 of the donors. In vitro tests confirmed that a few of the cytomegalovirus-associated TCR beta chains recognize cytomegalovirus antigens. A later genetic analysis reported fewer N-insertions in productive TCRs among donors in an Asian-associated ancestry cluster than the roughly 700-donor mean. Because HLA typing was missing for some donors at each locus, association tests included only the typed subset. Broadly in line with IMGT annotations, most TCR beta V segments showed up in productive rearrangements about 87% or about 30% of the time in an earlier analysis of several hundred of the donors. Because the 87-base-pair reads could not distinguish some IMGT-functional V segments, including TRBV6-2 and TRBV6-3, those segments were excluded. In a later analysis, HLA-associated TCR beta chains were found to be more clonally expanded and to have lower generation probabilities than equally common non-associated chains. V-gene and J-gene trimming of TCR beta chains was associated with a missense DCLRE1C variant in a later genetic analysis, and the association was replicated in an independent cohort. A later analysis associated about 18,000 TCR beta sequences with specific HLA alleles at a false discovery rate of 0.05. Immune exposure information for the cohort was limited to CMV serostatus. A cluster of highly shared sequence variants was judged likely to represent a technical artifact of the sequencing pipeline. A further reported finding was that TCR beta sequences accurately predicted the HLA-A and HLA-B alleles for most subjects in the first cohort. A later analysis reported that several top co-occurrence clusters appeared linked to parvovirus B19, influenza, CMV and Epstein-Barr virus. In a later analysis, TCR association rates were found to vary across HLA loci, with the most associated TCRs seen for DRB1 alleles and the fewest for HLA-C alleles. The cohort was sequenced for TCR beta chains only, and without alpha or paired-chain data the features that could be detected were limited.

The germline V gene provides CDR1 SGHRS and CDR2 YFSETQ. V was cut back by 4 bases and J by 5 bases, leaving a gap of 15 bases between them. Inclusive of the bounding cysteine and phenylalanine, the CDR3 is 15 residues long. Only the CDR3 DNA stays, 45 bases, in frame from base 1. The cohort was made up of approximately 670 healthy bone marrow donors. All cohort members were sampled while nominally healthy, although unrecorded immune exposures were likely present. The donor was CMV seronegative and was included in the group of a few hundred seronegative cohort members. Every donor gave a peripheral blood sample, and the peripheral blood mononuclear cells from that sample were used for TCR beta sequencing. The Qiagen DNeasy Blood Extraction Kit was used to extract genomic DNA from the blood cell samples.

The sample comprised PBMCs. The clonotype comes from a woman between 40 and 50 years old in good health and CMV-seronegative. Rearrangement joined TRBV5-1 to TRBJ2-2; the best D guess is TRBD2, with 6 bases matching. The CDR3 is CASSPTEGRTGELFF. The sequence in DNA is TGCGCCAGCAGCCCGACGGAAGGGAGGACCGGGGAGCTGTTTTTT.